This is a list of T cell receptor beta chains from one sample in a study of early T cells in non-severe SARS-CoV-2 infection. Each CDR3 protein gets one entry after TCRdb re-called the 5' RACE reads with MiXCR. Of more than 20,000 distinct CDR3 sequences in the sample, roughly 4.2% were seen once. What was sequenced was whole blood. The source is an adult who was a healthcare worker with PCR-confirmed SARS-CoV-2 infection or an uninfected control (not recorded which). The CDR3 runs from the conserved cysteine through the conserved F or W. The order of the fields is CDR3 DNA, CDR3 protein, D gene, clone size, CDR3 length, V gene, J gene. D genes are given only for firm matches. For some rows the clone size is stated as once, few or many, or as a class when expanded; others skip it.

TGTGCCAGCAGCCAAAGACAGGGACGGAATTCACCCCTCCACTTT,CASSQRQGRNSPLHF,TRBD1,once,15,TRBV4-2,TRBJ1-6
TGTGCCACCAGTGATTCAGGGACAGGGGGCAACACCGGGGAGCTGTTTTTT,CATSDSGTGGNTGELFF,TRBD1,many,17,TRBV24-1,TRBJ2-2
TGTGCCAGCAGCTCGACTATGGGGGGGCTCGGCTACACCTTC,CASSSTMGGLGYTF,.,many,14,TRBV7-2,TRBJ1-2
TGTGCCAGTAGCCGAGACAGCGCCTCTGGAAACACCATATATTTT,CASSRDSASGNTIYF,.,many,15,TRBV19,TRBJ1-3
TGTGCCTGGAGTGGGGACATATCAGATACGCAGTATTTT,CAWSGDISDTQYF,.,few,13,TRBV30,TRBJ2-3
TGCGCCAGCAGCTCGATCCACGGACTAGCGGGGGAAAACAATGAGCAGTTCTTC,CASSSIHGLAGENNEQFF,TRBD2,many,18,TRBV5-1,TRBJ2-1
TGTGCCTCCCGCGGAGGGGGCACTAGCTCCTACAATGAGCAGTTCTTC,CASRGGGTSSYNEQFF,.,many,16,TRBV5-5,TRBJ2-1
TGTGCCAGCAGCCGAGAGCGGGGGTACGAGCAGTACTTC,CASSRERGYEQYF,TRBD2,many,13,TRBV3-1,TRBJ2-7
TGTGCCAGCAGCTCTAGGACTAGCGGGGGACCTTACAATGAGCAGTTCTTC,CASSSRTSGGPYNEQFF,TRBD2,many,17,TRBV7-8,TRBJ2-1
TGTGCCAGCAGTCCCCACCTCTCAGGGGTTGCAGATACGCAGTATTTT,CASSPHLSGVADTQYF,.,many,16,TRBV2,TRBJ2-3
TGTGCCAGTAGCGACACAGATACGCAGTATTTT,CASSDTDTQYF,.,.,11,TRBV6-4,TRBJ2-3
TGTGCCAGCAGCTTAACTCTAGCGGGAGGGCCAGATGAGCAGTTCTTC,CASSLTLAGGPDEQFF,TRBD2,many,16,TRBV7-9,TRBJ2-1
TGTGCCAGCAGTGGGGAATCCTACAATGAGCAGTTCTTC,CASSGESYNEQFF,.,many,13,TRBV6-1,TRBJ2-1
TGTGCCAGCAGTTTCAGGGTGGAAAACACAGATACGCAGTATTTT,CASSFRVENTDTQYF,.,many,15,TRBV6-5,TRBJ2-3
TGTGCCAGCAGTTCCGGACTAGCGGGAACCGAGACCCAGTACTTC,CASSSGLAGTETQYF,TRBD2,many,15,TRBV28,TRBJ2-5
TGTGCCATCAGCCCAGGTCCTAGCTCCTACGAGCAGTACTTC,CAISPGPSSYEQYF,.,few,14,TRBV10-3,TRBJ2-7
TGTGCCAGCAGTGTACAGGGGGCGACTGAAGCTTTCTTT,CASSVQGATEAFF,TRBD1,many,13,TRBV6-4,TRBJ1-1
TGCGCCAGCAGCCGCGGACTAGCGGGGACCTACGAGCAGTACTTC,CASSRGLAGTYEQYF,TRBD2,many,15,TRBV10-1,TRBJ2-7
TGTGCCAGCAGCTCAACCATCAGGGCAGGGAGCTACGAGCAGTACTTC,CASSSTIRAGSYEQYF,.,many,16,TRBV7-9,TRBJ2-7
TGTGCCAGCAGTTATTGGGGAGATGAGAACACTGAAGCTTTCTTT,CASSYWGDENTEAFF,.,.,15,TRBV6-5,TRBJ1-1
TGTGCCAGCCGGAGTACCGTAGAGACCCAGTACTTC,CASRSTVETQYF,.,many,12,TRBV19,TRBJ2-5
TGCGCCAGCAGACCCGGGACTAGCCTCGCAGATACGCAGTATTTT,CASRPGTSLADTQYF,TRBD2,few,15,TRBV5-1,TRBJ2-3
TGCGCCAGCAGCTTGGTAGGTCTAGCGGAGGCGAATGAGCAGTTCTTC,CASSLVGLAEANEQFF,TRBD2,many,16,TRBV5-1,TRBJ2-1
TGTGCCAGCAGTTTTTCTGGGGGGCCAAACATTCAGTACTTC,CASSFSGGPNIQYF,.,many,14,TRBV12-3/TRBV12-4,TRBJ2-4
TGTGCCAGCAGTTACCCTCCCGACTATAGTACTACTAGCGGGAAGTCCAATGAGCAGTTCTTC,CASSYPPDYSTTSGKSNEQFF,TRBD2,many,21,TRBV6-6,TRBJ2-1
TGTGCCATCAGGGACCCCTCTAGCGGGGGAGATACGCAGTATTTT,CAIRDPSSGGDTQYF,TRBD2,many,15,TRBV10-3,TRBJ2-3
TGCAGTGCTGGAGACACAGGGGCCCGATCCTACGAGCAGTACTTC,CSAGDTGARSYEQYF,TRBD1,.,15,TRBV20-1,TRBJ2-7
TGTGCCAGCAGGCGGGGGGATCAGCCCCAGCATTTT,CASRRGDQPQHF,.,many,12,TRBV25-1,TRBJ1-5
TGTGCCAGCAGCCAAGATCTCGCTCGTTCCTACGAGCAGTACTTC,CASSQDLARSYEQYF,.,many,15,TRBV3-1,TRBJ2-7
TGTGCCAGCAGGGAACATACTGCCGCTCAAGCTGGAAACACCATATATTTT,CASREHTAAQAGNTIYF,.,many,17,TRBV6-6,TRBJ1-3
TGCAGTGCTCCACAGACTTCCAGCTCCTACGAGCAGTACTTC,CSAPQTSSSYEQYF,.,.,14,TRBV20-1,TRBJ2-7
TGTGCCAGTAGTGGGGGCAGGCTCTCCTACAATGAGCAGTTCTTC,CASSGGRLSYNEQFF,.,many,15,TRBV19,TRBJ2-1